This T cell receptor (beta chain) was sequenced in a study of T-cell memory formation after mild COVID-19. CDR3 length: 17 amino acids. V shed 0 bases and J shed 7 bases, with 18 bases lying between them. Germline V gene lookup returns CDR1 LGHNA and CDR2 YNFKEQ. TCRdb independently ran MiXCR on the 5' RACE reads; one entry per CDR3 protein. The repertoire holds hundreds of thousands of distinct CDR3 sequences, with roughly 15% as singletons. This receptor was obtained from a young man who had mild COVID-19 (a few samples of this study predate the infection). Cell type and time point are not known. This rearrangement joins TRBV4-2 to TRBJ1-4; D remains unclear. The material sequenced was PBMCs or a T cell subset sorted from them (not recorded which). CDR3 coding DNA: TGTGCCAGCAGCCAAGATAAAGGCGGAGCTTCGGGTGAAAAACTGTTTTTT. Its protein product is CASSQDKGGASGEKLFF.